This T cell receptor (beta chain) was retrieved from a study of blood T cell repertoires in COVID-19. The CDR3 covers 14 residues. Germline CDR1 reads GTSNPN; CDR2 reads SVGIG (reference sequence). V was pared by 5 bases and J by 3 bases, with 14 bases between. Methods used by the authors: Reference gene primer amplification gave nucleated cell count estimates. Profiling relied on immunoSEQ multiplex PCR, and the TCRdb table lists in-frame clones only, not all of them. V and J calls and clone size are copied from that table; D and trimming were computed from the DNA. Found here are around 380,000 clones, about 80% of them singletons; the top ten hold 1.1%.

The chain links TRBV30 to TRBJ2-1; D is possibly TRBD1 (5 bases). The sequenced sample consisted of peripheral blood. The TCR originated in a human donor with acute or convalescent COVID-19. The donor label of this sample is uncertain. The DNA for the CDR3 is TGTGCCTGGGATGGACCAGACAGCTACAATGAGCAGTTCTTC. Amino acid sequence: CAWDGPDSYNEQFF.